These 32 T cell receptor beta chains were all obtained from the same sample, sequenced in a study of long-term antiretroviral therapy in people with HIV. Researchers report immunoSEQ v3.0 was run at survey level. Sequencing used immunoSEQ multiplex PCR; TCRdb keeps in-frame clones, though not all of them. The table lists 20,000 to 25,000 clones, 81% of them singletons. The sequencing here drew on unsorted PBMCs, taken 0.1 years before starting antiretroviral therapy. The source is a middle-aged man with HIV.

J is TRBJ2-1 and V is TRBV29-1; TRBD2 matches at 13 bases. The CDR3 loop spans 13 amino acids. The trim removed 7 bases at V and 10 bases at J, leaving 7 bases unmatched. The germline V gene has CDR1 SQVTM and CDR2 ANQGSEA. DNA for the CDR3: TGCAGCGGGGGACTAGCGGGGATAAACGAGCAGTTCTTC. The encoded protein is CSGGLAGINEQFF.

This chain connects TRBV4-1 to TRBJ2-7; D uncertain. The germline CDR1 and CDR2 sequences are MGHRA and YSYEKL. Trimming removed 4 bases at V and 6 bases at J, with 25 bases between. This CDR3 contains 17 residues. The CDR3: CASSRRLLGPNWGEQYF. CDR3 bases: TGCGCCAGCAGCCGCCGCCTTCTAGGGCCCAATTGGGGCGAGCAGTACTTC.

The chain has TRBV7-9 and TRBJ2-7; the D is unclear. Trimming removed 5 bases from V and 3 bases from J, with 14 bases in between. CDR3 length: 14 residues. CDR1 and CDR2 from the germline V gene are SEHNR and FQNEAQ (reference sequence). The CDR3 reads CASSPYDIDYEQYF. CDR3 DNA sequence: TGTGCCAGCAGCCCATACGACATCGACTACGAGCAGTACTTC.

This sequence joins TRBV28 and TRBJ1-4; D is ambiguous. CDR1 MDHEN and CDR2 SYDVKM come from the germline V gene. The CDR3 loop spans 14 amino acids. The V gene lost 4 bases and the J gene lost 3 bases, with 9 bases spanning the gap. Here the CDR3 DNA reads TGTGCCAGCAGTTCCCCAAGGGCTAATGAAAAACTGTTTTTT. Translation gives CASSSPRANEKLFF. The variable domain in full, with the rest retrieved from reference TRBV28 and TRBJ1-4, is DVKVTQSSRYLVKRTGEKVFLECVQDMDHENMFWYRQDPGLGLRLIYFSYDVKMKEKGDIPEGYSVSREKKERFSLILESASTNQTSMYLCASSSPRANEKLFFGSGTQLSVL.

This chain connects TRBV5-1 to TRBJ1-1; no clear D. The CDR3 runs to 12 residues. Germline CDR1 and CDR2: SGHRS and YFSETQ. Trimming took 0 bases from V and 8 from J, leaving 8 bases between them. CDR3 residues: CASSLGGREAFF. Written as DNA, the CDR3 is TGCGCCAGCAGCTTGGGAGGTCGGGAAGCTTTCTTT.

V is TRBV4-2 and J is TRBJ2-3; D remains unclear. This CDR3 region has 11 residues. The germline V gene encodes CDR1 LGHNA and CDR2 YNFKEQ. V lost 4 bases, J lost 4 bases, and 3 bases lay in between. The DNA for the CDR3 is TGTGCCAGCAGCCTGGCAGATACGCAGTATTTT. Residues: CASSLADTQYF.

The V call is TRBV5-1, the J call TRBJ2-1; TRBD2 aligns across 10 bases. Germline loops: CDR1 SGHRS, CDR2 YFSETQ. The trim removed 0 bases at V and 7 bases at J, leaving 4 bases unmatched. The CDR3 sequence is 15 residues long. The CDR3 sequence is CASSLALAGVNEQFF. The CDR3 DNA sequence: TGCGCCAGCAGCTTGGCCCTAGCGGGAGTGAATGAGCAGTTCTTC.

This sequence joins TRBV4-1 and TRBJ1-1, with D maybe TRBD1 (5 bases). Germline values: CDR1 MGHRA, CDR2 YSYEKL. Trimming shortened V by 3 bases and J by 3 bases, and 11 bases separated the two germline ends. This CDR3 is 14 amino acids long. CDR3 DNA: TGCGCCAGCAGCCATATGTTGGGGGACACTGAAGCTTTCTTT. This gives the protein CASSHMLGDTEAFF.

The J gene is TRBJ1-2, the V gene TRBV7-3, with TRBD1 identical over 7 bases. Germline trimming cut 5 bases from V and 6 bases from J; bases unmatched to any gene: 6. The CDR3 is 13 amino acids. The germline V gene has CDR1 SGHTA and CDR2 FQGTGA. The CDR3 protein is CASSTGALDGYTF. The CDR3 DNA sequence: TGTGCCAGCAGCACAGGGGCTTTGGATGGCTACACCTTC.

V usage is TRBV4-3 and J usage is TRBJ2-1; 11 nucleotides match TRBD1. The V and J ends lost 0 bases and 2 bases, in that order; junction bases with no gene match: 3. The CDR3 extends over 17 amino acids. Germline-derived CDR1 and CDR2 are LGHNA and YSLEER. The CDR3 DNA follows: TGCGCCAGCAGCCAAGATTTGGGACAGGGGGCCTACAATGAGCAGTTCTTC. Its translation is CASSQDLGQGAYNEQFF.

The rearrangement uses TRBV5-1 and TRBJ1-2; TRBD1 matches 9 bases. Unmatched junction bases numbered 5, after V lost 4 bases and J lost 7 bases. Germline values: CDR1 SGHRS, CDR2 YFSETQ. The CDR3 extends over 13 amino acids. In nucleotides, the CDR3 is TGCGCCAGCAGCAGGGACAGGGATTTTGGCTACACCTTC. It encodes CASSRDRDFGYTF.

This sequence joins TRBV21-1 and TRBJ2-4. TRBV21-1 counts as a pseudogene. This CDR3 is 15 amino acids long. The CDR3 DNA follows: TGTGCCAGCAGCCCTCCATGGGTATCCAAAAACATTCAGTACTTC. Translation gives CASSPPWVSKNIQYF.

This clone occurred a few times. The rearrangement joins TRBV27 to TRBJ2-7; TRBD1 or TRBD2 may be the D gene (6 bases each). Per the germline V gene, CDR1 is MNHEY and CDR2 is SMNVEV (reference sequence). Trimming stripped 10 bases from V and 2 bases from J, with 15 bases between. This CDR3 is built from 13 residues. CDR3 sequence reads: CATNGGSPYEQYF. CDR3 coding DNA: TGTGCCACCAACGGGGGCTCGCCCTACGAGCAGTACTTC.

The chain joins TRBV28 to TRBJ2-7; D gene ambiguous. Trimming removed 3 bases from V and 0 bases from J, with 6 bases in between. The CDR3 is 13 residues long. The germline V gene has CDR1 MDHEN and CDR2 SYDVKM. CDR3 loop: CASSFVGSYEQYF. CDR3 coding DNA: TGTGCCAGCAGTTTTGTCGGCTCCTACGAGCAGTACTTC.

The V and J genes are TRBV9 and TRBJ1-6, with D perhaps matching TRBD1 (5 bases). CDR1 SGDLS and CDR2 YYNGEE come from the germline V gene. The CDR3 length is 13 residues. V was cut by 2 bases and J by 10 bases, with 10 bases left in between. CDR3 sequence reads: CASSVQGGSPLHF. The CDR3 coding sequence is TGTGCCAGCAGCGTTCAGGGAGGGTCACCCCTCCACTTT.

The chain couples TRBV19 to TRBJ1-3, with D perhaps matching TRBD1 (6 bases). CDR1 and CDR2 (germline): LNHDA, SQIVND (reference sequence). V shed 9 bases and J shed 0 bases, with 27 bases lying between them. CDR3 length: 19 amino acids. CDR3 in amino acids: CARQPGTPSSLYSGNTIYF. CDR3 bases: TGTGCCAGACAACCCGGGACACCCTCCTCCTTATACTCTGGAAACACCATATATTTT.

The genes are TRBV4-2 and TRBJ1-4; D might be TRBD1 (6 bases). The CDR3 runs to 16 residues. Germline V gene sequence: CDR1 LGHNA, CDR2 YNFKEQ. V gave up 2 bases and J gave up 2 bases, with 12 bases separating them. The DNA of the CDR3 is TGTGCCAGCAGCCAACTCCAGGGGTCGACTAATGAAAAACTGTTTTTT. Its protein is CASSQLQGSTNEKLFF.

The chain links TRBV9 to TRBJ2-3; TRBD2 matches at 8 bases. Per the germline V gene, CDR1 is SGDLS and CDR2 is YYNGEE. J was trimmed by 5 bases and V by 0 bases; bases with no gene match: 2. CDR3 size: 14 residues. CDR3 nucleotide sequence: TGTGCCAGCAGCGTAGCGGGAGGGAGAGATACGCAGTATTTT. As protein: CASSVAGGRDTQYF.

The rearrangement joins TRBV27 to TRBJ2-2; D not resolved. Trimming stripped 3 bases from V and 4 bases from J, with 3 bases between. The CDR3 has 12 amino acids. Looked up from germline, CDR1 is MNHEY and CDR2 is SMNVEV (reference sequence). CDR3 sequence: CASSFLTGELFF. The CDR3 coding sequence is TGTGCCAGCAGTTTCCTCACCGGGGAGCTGTTTTTT.

The CDR3 DNA follows: TGTGCCAGCACCCTTTTAGGGCAAGAGACCCAGTACTTC. This codes for CASTLLGQETQYF. This chain links TRBV2 with TRBJ2-5; D remains ambiguous. Germline V lookup: CDR1 SNHLY, CDR2 FYNNEI. This CDR3 has 13 residues. V was shortened by 7 bases and J by 2 bases, with 11 bases between the two germline ends.

As DNA, the CDR3 is TGTGCCAGCAGCTCACTAGCGGGCGTTGCTAATACGCAGTATTTT. This translates into CASSSLAGVANTQYF. The gene calls are TRBV7-2 and TRBJ2-3, with TRBD2 matching over 9 bases. J was trimmed by 7 bases and V by 4 bases; bases with no gene match: 9. The CDR3 is made up of 15 amino acids. Germline CDR1 is SGHTA and CDR2 is FQGNSA.

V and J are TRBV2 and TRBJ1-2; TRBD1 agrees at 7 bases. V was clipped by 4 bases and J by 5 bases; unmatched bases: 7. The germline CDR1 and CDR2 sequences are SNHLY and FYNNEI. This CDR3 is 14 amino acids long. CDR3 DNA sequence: TGTGCCAGCAGTGGAGACAGGGCTCGGTATGGCTACACCTTC. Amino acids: CASSGDRARYGYTF.

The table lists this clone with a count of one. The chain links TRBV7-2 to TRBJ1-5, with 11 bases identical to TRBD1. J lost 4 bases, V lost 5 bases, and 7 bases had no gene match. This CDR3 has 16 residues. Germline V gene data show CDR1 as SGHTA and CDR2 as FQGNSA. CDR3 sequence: CASSTPGQGGNQPQHF. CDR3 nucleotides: TGTGCCAGCAGCACGCCGGGACAGGGGGGTAATCAGCCCCAGCATTTT.

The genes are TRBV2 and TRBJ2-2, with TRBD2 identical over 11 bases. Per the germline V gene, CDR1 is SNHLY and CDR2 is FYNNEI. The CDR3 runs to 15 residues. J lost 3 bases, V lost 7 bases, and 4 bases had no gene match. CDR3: CASKASGGYTGELFF. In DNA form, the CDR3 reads TGTGCCAGCAAAGCTAGCGGGGGGTACACCGGGGAGCTGTTTTTT.

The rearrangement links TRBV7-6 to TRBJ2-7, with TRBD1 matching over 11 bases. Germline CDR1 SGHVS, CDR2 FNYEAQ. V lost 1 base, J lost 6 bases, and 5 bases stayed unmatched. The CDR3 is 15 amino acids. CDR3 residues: CASSLGGQGAGEQYF. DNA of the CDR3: TGTGCCAGCAGCTTAGGAGGACAGGGGGCGGGCGAGCAGTACTTC.

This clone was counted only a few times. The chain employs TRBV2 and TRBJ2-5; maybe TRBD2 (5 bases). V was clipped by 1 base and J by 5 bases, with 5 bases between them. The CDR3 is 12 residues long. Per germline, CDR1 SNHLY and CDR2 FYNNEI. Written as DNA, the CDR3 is TGTGCCAGCAGTGAAGGGAGGGAGACCCAGTACTTC. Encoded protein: CASSEGRETQYF.

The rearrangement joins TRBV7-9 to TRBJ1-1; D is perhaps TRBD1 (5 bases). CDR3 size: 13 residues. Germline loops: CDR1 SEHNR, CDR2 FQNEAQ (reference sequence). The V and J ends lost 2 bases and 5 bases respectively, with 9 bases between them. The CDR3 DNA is TGTGCCAGCAGCTTATTTGGGGGGACTGAAGCTTTCTTT. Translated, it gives CASSLFGGTEAFF.

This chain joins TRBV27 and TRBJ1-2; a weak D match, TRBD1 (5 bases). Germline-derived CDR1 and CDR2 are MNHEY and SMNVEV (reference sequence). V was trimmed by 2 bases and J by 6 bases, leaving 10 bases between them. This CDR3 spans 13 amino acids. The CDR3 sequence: CASSLNGANGYTF. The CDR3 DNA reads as TGTGCCAGCAGTTTAAATGGGGCAAATGGCTACACCTTC.

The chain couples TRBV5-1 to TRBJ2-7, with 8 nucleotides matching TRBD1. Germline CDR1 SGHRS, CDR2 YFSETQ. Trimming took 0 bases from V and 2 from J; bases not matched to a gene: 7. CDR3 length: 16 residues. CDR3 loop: CASSLAVRTGTYEQYF. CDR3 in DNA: TGCGCCAGCAGCTTGGCCGTTAGGACAGGGACCTACGAGCAGTACTTC.

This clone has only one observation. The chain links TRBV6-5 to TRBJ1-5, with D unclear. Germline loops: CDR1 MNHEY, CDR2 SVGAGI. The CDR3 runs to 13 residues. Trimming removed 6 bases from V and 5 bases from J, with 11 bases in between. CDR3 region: CASSPQVDQPQHF. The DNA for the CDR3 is TGTGCCAGCAGCCCCCAAGTGGATCAGCCCCAGCATTTT.

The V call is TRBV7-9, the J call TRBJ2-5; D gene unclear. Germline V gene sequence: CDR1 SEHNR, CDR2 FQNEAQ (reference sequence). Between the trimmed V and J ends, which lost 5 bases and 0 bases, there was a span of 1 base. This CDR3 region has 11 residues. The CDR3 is CASSNQETQYF. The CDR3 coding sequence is TGTGCCAGCAGCAACCAAGAGACCCAGTACTTC.

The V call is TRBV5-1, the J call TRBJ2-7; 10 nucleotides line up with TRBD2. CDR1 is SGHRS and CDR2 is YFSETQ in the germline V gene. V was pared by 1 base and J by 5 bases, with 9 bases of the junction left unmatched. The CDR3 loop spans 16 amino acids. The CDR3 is CASSLISGRALNEQYF. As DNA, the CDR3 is TGCGCCAGCAGCTTGATCAGCGGGAGGGCCTTGAACGAGCAGTACTTC.